The 22 T cell receptor beta chains given below trace back to one sample, sequenced in a study of blood T cell repertoires in COVID-19. The table came from immunoSEQ multiplex PCR; TCRdb's copy has only in-frame clones and leaves some out. The sample includes under 65,000 clones, roughly 80% of them seen just once. Input material: peripheral blood. The receptors come from a woman aged 60 to 75 with acute or convalescent COVID-19.

V is TRBV20-1 and J is TRBJ1-4; no clear D gene. This CDR3 contains 13 residues. Trimming pared 3 bases from V and 6 bases from J, leaving 11 bases between. The germline gives CDR1 DFQATT, CDR2 SNEGSKA (reference sequence). The chain's CDR3 is CSASYWRDEKLFF. CDR3 sequence (DNA): TGCAGTGCTAGTTATTGGAGGGATGAAAAACTGTTTTTT.

This clone came up once. The V gene is TRBV19, the J gene TRBJ2-3; D is possibly TRBD2 (5 bases). Germline CDR1 reads LNHDA; CDR2 reads SQIVND (reference sequence). The ends were cut back, 3 bases at V and 0 bases at J, with 7 bases in the middle. The CDR3 has 14 amino acids. DNA for the CDR3: TGTGCCAGTAGTATGGAGGCTAGCACAGATACGCAGTATTTT. Protein product: CASSMEASTDTQYF.

The CDR3 here is CATSRGGRAFGVDTQYF. The DNA for the CDR3 is TGTGCCACCAGCAGAGGTGGGCGGGCCTTTGGGGTAGATACGCAGTATTTT. The chain couples TRBV15 to TRBJ2-3; TRBD2 might be the D (5 bases). The CDR3 is 17 residues long. CDR1 LNHNV and CDR2 YYDKDF come from the germline V gene (reference sequence). Trimming shortened V by 1 base and J by 5 bases, and 19 bases separated the two germline ends.

V usage is TRBV18 and J usage is TRBJ1-6, with D possibly TRBD1 on 6 matching bases. V gave up 4 bases and J gave up 8 bases, with 9 bases separating them. The germline CDR1 and CDR2 sequences are KGHSH and LQKENI. CDR3 size: 13 residues. CDR3 amino acids: CASSQGVYSPLHF. CDR3 sequence (DNA): TGTGCCAGCTCACAGGGGGTGTATTCACCCCTCCACTTT.

This chain links TRBV7-8 with TRBJ2-3, with D possibly matching TRBD2 (5 bases). CDR3 length: 14 residues. Trimming cost V 5 bases and J 5 bases, with 14 bases left between them. Germline V gives CDR1 SGHVS, CDR2 FQNEAQ. The CDR3 nucleotides are TGTGCCAGCAGCCTTGCGAGGGCGGGAGATACGCAGTATTTT. Translation gives CASSLARAGDTQYF.

This chain uses TRBV19 with TRBJ2-7, with a weak D call TRBD1 (5 bases). Per germline, CDR1 LNHDA and CDR2 SQIVND (reference sequence). The V end lost 2 bases, the J end lost 1 base, and 12 bases lay between the germline ends. The CDR3 is 15 residues long. In nucleotides, the CDR3 is TGTGCCAGTAGTATAACAAGGGGCCCTTCCTACGAGCAGTACTTC. Its translation is CASSITRGPSYEQYF.

The chain is built from TRBV7-9 and TRBJ2-1, with TRBD1 identical over 9 bases. V gave up 5 bases and J gave up 5 bases; unmatched junction bases: 7. Germline CDR1 SEHNR, CDR2 FQNEAQ (reference sequence). The CDR3 spans 15 residues. CDR3 sequence (DNA): TGTGCCAGCAGCCCCCTAAGGGACAGGGACAATGAGCAGTTCTTC. It encodes CASSPLRDRDNEQFF.

The J gene is TRBJ1-5, the V gene TRBV6-2 or TRBV6-3, with D maybe TRBD1 (6 bases). The CDR3 runs 15 residues. Trimming took 6 bases from V and 4 from J, leaving 16 bases between them. The germline V gene has CDR1 MNHEY and CDR2 SVGEGT. The CDR3 nucleotides read TGTGCCAGCAGCTCAGGACAGCTAGGAAATCAGCCCCAGCATTTT. It codes for CASSSGQLGNQPQHF.

The chain couples TRBV24-1 to TRBJ2-5; a weak D match, TRBD2 (7 bases). This CDR3 comprises 14 residues. V was shortened by 5 bases and J by 2 bases, with 11 bases between the two germline ends. Germline values: CDR1 KGHDR, CDR2 SFDVKD. The CDR3 sequence: CATSGRGPQETQYF. The CDR3 DNA sequence: TGTGCCACCAGTGGGCGGGGGCCTCAAGAGACCCAGTACTTC.

This chain joins TRBV2 and TRBJ2-7; D is ambiguous. There are 12 residues in the CDR3. V was pared by 1 base and J by 3 bases, with 4 bases between. CDR1 and CDR2 (germline): SNHLY, FYNNEI. CDR3 residues: CASSEGSYEQYF. CDR3 coding DNA: TGTGCCAGCAGTGAAGGCAGCTACGAGCAGTACTTC.

CDR3 region: CASSPEGVVNEQFF. CDR3 sequence (DNA): TGTGCCAGCTCACCCGAAGGAGTGGTTAATGAGCAGTTCTTC. The gene calls are TRBV18 and TRBJ2-1; D gene uncertain. The V gene lost 3 bases and the J gene lost 7 bases, with 13 bases spanning the gap. The CDR3 is 14 amino acids. The germline CDR1 and CDR2 sequences are KGHSH and LQKENI.

The chain has TRBV5-6 and TRBJ1-2; D gene ambiguous. CDR1 and CDR2 from the germline V gene are SGHDT and YYEEEE. Trimming took off 7 bases at V and 4 bases at J, with 17 bases between the two ends. The CDR3 covers 14 residues. CDR3 sequence: CASASLDRRYGYTF. The CDR3 nucleotides are TGTGCCAGCGCATCCCTAGATCGGCGCTATGGCTACACCTTC.

V and J are TRBV19 and TRBJ1-2, with D possibly TRBD1 on 6 matching bases. The CDR3 runs 14 residues. V dropped 7 bases and J dropped 8 bases, with 20 bases sitting between them. Germline values: CDR1 LNHDA, CDR2 SQIVND (reference sequence). CDR3 nucleotide sequence: TGTGCCAGTACTACTGACAGGCTACCAGGGGGCTACACCTTC. Protein sequence: CASTTDRLPGGYTF.

This chain connects TRBV6-1 to TRBJ1-1; D not certain. Trimming cost V 4 bases and J 0 bases, with 15 bases left between them. Per the germline V gene, CDR1 is MNHNS and CDR2 is SASEGT. The CDR3 loop spans 16 amino acids. In DNA form, the CDR3 reads TGTGCCAGCAGTGCGGGTCTCTTGCCTTTGAACACTGAAGCTTTCTTT. As protein: CASSAGLLPLNTEAFF.

This clone is a singleton in its sample. The V and J genes are TRBV6-2 or TRBV6-3 and TRBJ2-3, with TRBD2 matching over 7 bases. The ends lost 6 bases at V and 10 bases at J; junction bases unmatched: 7. Germline V gives CDR1 MNHEY, CDR2 SVGEGT. This CDR3 is 12 amino acids long. The CDR3: CASSDGGGPQYF. CDR3 DNA: TGTGCCAGCAGCGATGGCGGGGGACCGCAGTATTTT.

V usage is TRBV2 and J usage is TRBJ1-2; D is unclear. Trimming removed 7 bases at V and 3 bases at J, with 9 bases between. Germline V gene sequence: CDR1 SNHLY, CDR2 FYNNEI. The CDR3 loop spans 12 amino acids. Here the CDR3 reads CASKADYYGYTF. The DNA for the CDR3 is TGTGCCAGCAAGGCAGACTACTATGGCTACACCTTC.

The CDR3 spells CASSLAGGLLEQFF. The DNA of the CDR3 is TGTGCCAGCAGTCTAGCGGGGGGTTTGCTTGAGCAGTTCTTC. The chain has TRBV27 and TRBJ2-1; TRBD2 matches at 11 bases. Germline values: CDR1 MNHEY, CDR2 SMNVEV (reference sequence). The J segment lost 9 bases and the V segment lost 5 bases, leaving 6 bases of the junction unmatched. CDR3 length equals 14 residues.

V is TRBV6-1 and J is TRBJ1-3; D is perhaps TRBD1 (5 bases). V gave up 2 bases and J gave up 4 bases, with 12 bases separating them. The CDR3 is 15 residues long. Germline assignment: CDR1 MNHNS and CDR2 SASEGT. CDR3 nucleotides: TGTGCCAGCAGTGAAAGGACTAGGGGAGGAAACACCATATATTTT. Its translation is CASSERTRGGNTIYF.

The rearrangement links TRBV30 to TRBJ2-1; 7 bases map to TRBD1. Unmatched junction bases numbered 5, after V lost 7 bases and J lost 2 bases. Germline V lookup: CDR1 GTSNPN, CDR2 SVGIG (reference sequence). This CDR3 spans 13 amino acids. CDR3 residues: CASDRAAYNEQFF. DNA for the CDR3: TGTGCCTCCGACAGGGCGGCCTACAATGAGCAGTTCTTC.

The gene calls are TRBV7-9 and TRBJ2-7, with D possibly TRBD1 on 6 matching bases. Trimming took off 5 bases at V and 0 bases at J, with 11 bases between the two ends. The CDR3 consists of 14 residues. Looked up from germline, CDR1 is SEHNR and CDR2 is FQNEAQ (reference sequence). As DNA, the CDR3 is TGTGCCAGCAGCCTGGGACATCGCTCCTACGAGCAGTACTTC. It yields the protein CASSLGHRSYEQYF. Based on the CDR3 plus reference TRBV7-9 and TRBJ2-7, the full variable domain is DTGVSQNPRHKITKRGQNVTFRCDPISEHNRLYWYRQTLGQGPEFLTYFQNEAQLEKSRLLSDRFSAERPKGSFSTLEIQRTEQGDSAMYLCASSLGHRSYEQYFGPGTRLTVT.

This chain connects TRBV5-1 to TRBJ2-7, with D tentatively TRBD1 (5 bases). Germline values: CDR1 SGHRS, CDR2 YFSETQ. The CDR3 contains 14 residues. The germline V and J ends were trimmed by 3 bases and 2 bases, with 12 bases remaining between them. CDR3 nucleotide sequence: TGCGCCAGCAGCTCCCGGACAAACACCTACGAGCAGTACTTC. Translating gives CASSSRTNTYEQYF.

The rearrangement uses TRBV6-5 and TRBJ1-2, with 11 nucleotides matching TRBD1. The length of the CDR3 is 14 residues. J gave up 7 bases and V 6 bases, and 7 bases lay outside the gene matches. Germline CDR1 MNHEY, CDR2 SVGAGI. CDR3 DNA sequence: TGTGCCAGCAGGAGGGACAGGGGGAATTCTGGCTACACCTTC. Translated, it gives CASRRDRGNSGYTF.